The T cell receptor (beta chain) under discussion was sequenced for a study of cytomegalovirus exposure and HLA in healthy donors. Trimming left V 5 bases short and J 6 bases short, with 21 bases between. The CDR3 spans 16 residues. Germline loops: CDR1 SEHNR, CDR2 FQNEAQ (reference sequence). Amplification used 60 Vbeta primers and 13 Jbeta primers. Repertoires were generated with immunoSEQ multiplex PCR, while TCRdb's copy carries only in-frame clones and drops some. In the table there are tens of thousands of clones, around 78% of which are singletons. Sequencing was done on a sample of PBMCs. The gene calls are TRBV7-9 and TRBJ2-3; the D gene is possibly TRBD2 (6 bases). The receptor's source is a male donor in good health and CMV-seropositive. CDR3 in DNA: TGTGCCAGCAGCCCCCGGGACTCCTCAATGTTGGATACGCAGTATTTT. This translates into CASSPRDSSMLDTQYF.